The 32 T cell receptor beta chains below were found in one sample sequenced in a study of a mutant IDH1 vaccine in newly diagnosed glioma. Libraries were prepared by immunoSEQ multiplex PCR; TCRdb keeps only in-frame clonotypes and omits some of them. The repertoire includes 50,000 to 70,000 clones, 81% of them detected once, and approximately 8.1% sits in the top ten. These receptors' antigens are unknown. Noted time point: week 23, last vaccination. Vaccination comprised doses that each held 300 ug of mutant IDH1 20-mer peptide, plus topical imiquimod. The material sequenced was PBMCs, taken from a glioma patient whose treatment included an IDH1 peptide vaccine. The receptors were sampled from a woman in her forties with glioma. Some clones in this sample may be carry-over from other donors' samples.

The chain is built from TRBV4-3 and TRBJ1-1; D uncertain. From germline, CDR1 is LGHNA and CDR2 YSLEER. CDR3 length: 15 residues. The germline V and J ends were trimmed by 0 bases and 5 bases, with 13 bases remaining between them. CDR3 residues: CASSQESQVRTEAFF. DNA of the CDR3: TGCGCCAGCAGCCAAGAAAGTCAGGTGAGGACTGAAGCTTTCTTT.

The chain carries TRBV5-1 and TRBJ2-2; D may match TRBD1 or TRBD2 (6 bases each). The CDR3 length is 15 residues. V was trimmed by 6 bases and J by 3 bases, leaving 15 bases between them. Looked up from germline, CDR1 is SGHRS and CDR2 is YFSETQ. This chain's CDR3 is CASTPEGGDTGELFF. CDR3 coding DNA: TGCGCCAGCACCCCCGAGGGGGGAGACACCGGGGAGCTGTTTTTT.

This rearrangement joins TRBV30 to TRBJ2-3, with 9 bases matching TRBD2. The J segment lost 2 bases and the V segment lost 0 bases, leaving 3 bases of the junction unmatched. The germline V gene encodes CDR1 GTSNPN and CDR2 SVGIG (reference sequence). The CDR3 consists of 15 residues. The CDR3 reads CAWSVSGGATDTQYF. Written as DNA, the CDR3 is TGTGCCTGGAGTGTTAGCGGGGGCGCCACAGATACGCAGTATTTT.

The chain has TRBV12-5 and TRBJ2-7, with TRBD1 matching over 12 bases. This CDR3 has 16 amino acids. In germline, CDR1 is LGHNT, CDR2 FRNRAP. V lost 1 base and J lost 6; bases outside the gene matches: 7. The chain's CDR3 is CASGLALGTGGAEQYF. Here the CDR3 DNA reads TGTGCTAGTGGTTTGGCCCTCGGGACAGGGGGCGCCGAGCAGTACTTC.

This rearrangement joins TRBV9 to TRBJ1-2; D possibly corresponds to TRBD1 (5 bases). The CDR3 is 14 residues long. Trimming removed 2 bases from V and 4 bases from J, with 12 bases in between. CDR1 is SGDLS, CDR2 YYNGEE, per germline. The DNA of the CDR3 is TGTGCCAGCAGCGTCCAGGGAAGTGGCTATGGCTACACCTTC. The encoded protein is CASSVQGSGYGYTF.

V and J are TRBV5-4 and TRBJ2-2, with 8 bases identical to TRBD2. The CDR3 is made up of 14 amino acids. The V gene's germline CDR1 is SGHNT and CDR2 YYREEE (reference sequence). Trimming removed 2 bases from V and 4 bases from J; junction bases left unmatched: 1. The CDR3 sequence: CASSFGGGTGELFF. DNA for the CDR3: TGTGCCAGCAGCTTCGGGGGGGGCACCGGGGAGCTGTTTTTT.

The J gene is TRBJ1-4, the V gene TRBV5-6; D is unclear. The V gene's germline CDR1 is SGHDT and CDR2 YYEEEE. V was trimmed by 1 base and J by 8 bases, leaving 12 bases between them. The CDR3 totals 14 residues. The CDR3 DNA is TGTGCCAGCAGCTTGCATCCCTTGGGGGAAAAACTGTTTTTT. Its protein is CASSLHPLGEKLFF.

V gene TRBV5-1 combines with J gene TRBJ1-3; D gene ambiguous. The CDR3 length is 14 residues. The germline CDR1 and CDR2 sequences are SGHRS and YFSETQ. V was pared by 0 bases and J by 4 bases, with 8 bases between. This chain's CDR3 is CASSLDRGGNTIYF. CDR3 bases: TGCGCCAGCAGCTTGGATCGGGGAGGAAACACCATATATTTT.

J is TRBJ1-5 and V is TRBV6-5; no reliable D call. Per the germline V gene, CDR1 is MNHEY and CDR2 is SVGAGI. V gave up 7 bases and J gave up 4 bases, with 11 bases separating them. The CDR3 totals 13 residues. The CDR3 nucleotides read TGTGCCAGCAAAGCAGGTGCTAATCAGCCCCAGCATTTT. Amino acids: CASKAGANQPQHF.

V is TRBV2 and J is TRBJ2-7, with 8 positions matching TRBD1. CDR3 size: 12 residues. Per the germline V gene, CDR1 is SNHLY and CDR2 is FYNNEI. V gave up 6 bases and J gave up 6 bases; unmatched junction bases: 4. The DNA of the CDR3 is TGTGCCAGCAGGAGACAGGGGCCCGAGCAGTACTTC. Amino acid sequence: CASRRQGPEQYF. The full variable domain, in which reference TRBV2 and TRBJ2-7 provide the parts outside the CDR3, is EPEVTQTPSHQVTQMGQEVILRCVPISNHLYFYWYRQILGQKVEFLVSFYNNEISEKSEIFDDQFSVERPDGSNFTLKIRSTKLEDSAMYFCASRRQGPEQYFGPGTRLTVT.

The J gene is TRBJ1-5, the V gene TRBV27; TRBD1 agrees at 7 bases. The trim removed 5 bases at V and 2 bases at J, leaving 6 bases unmatched. This CDR3 has 15 residues. Germline CDR1 and CDR2: MNHEY and SMNVEV (reference sequence). The CDR3 nucleotides read TGTGCCAGCAGTACAGGGGTAGGTGGCAATCAGCCCCAGCATTTT. Translating gives CASSTGVGGNQPQHF.

The V and J genes are TRBV7-9 and TRBJ2-5; 11 bases map to TRBD2. Germline trimming cut 5 bases from V and 4 bases from J; bases unmatched to any gene: 12. Per germline, CDR1 SEHNR and CDR2 FQNEAQ (reference sequence). The CDR3 totals 17 residues. CDR3 DNA: TGTGCCAGCAGCCCGGGACTAGCGGTTCTGATAGTAGAGACCCAGTACTTC. It translates to CASSPGLAVLIVETQYF.

A single count supports this clone. The chain is built from TRBV6-5 and TRBJ2-1, with a weak D call TRBD2 (5 bases). Between the trimmed V and J ends, which lost 5 bases and 7 bases, there was a span of 15 bases. The CDR3 has 14 amino acids. The germline V gene has CDR1 MNHEY and CDR2 SVGAGI. CDR3 amino acids: CASSGGQSINEQFF. The DNA of the CDR3 is TGTGCCAGCAGTGGAGGTCAGTCCATTAATGAGCAGTTCTTC.

The chain carries TRBV5-4 and TRBJ2-4, with D maybe TRBD2 (7 bases). The germline gives CDR1 SGHNT, CDR2 YYREEE (reference sequence). V was trimmed by 3 bases and J by 15 bases, leaving 19 bases between them. The CDR3 extends over 13 amino acids. Here the CDR3 DNA reads TGTGCCAGCAGCTCCAGCCTCGGGGGGCCGCGGTACTTC. Its protein is CASSSSLGGPRYF.

The chain is built from TRBV4-3 and TRBJ2-6, with D unclear. The V end was cut by 4 bases, the J end by 0 bases, with 16 bases between. This CDR3 contains 18 residues. Germline V gene data show CDR1 as LGHNA and CDR2 as YSLEER. The CDR3 is CASSPLPPSASGANVLTF. The CDR3 DNA follows: TGCGCCAGCAGCCCTCTCCCCCCTTCGGCCTCTGGGGCCAACGTCCTGACTTTC.

This clone was seen only a few times. The genes are TRBV6-4 and TRBJ2-5, with 10 positions matching TRBD2. V dropped 3 bases and J dropped 5; count of bases not matched to a gene: 6. CDR1 and CDR2 from the germline V gene are MRHNA and SNTAGT. The CDR3 length is 15 residues. CDR3 nucleotides: TGTGCCAGCAGTGAGGGTAGCGGGGGGAGGGAGACCCAGTACTTC. Translating it yields CASSEGSGGRETQYF.

The V gene is TRBV5-1, the J gene TRBJ2-3, with 7 bases aligning to TRBD2. Unmatched junction bases numbered 2, after V lost 1 base and J lost 0 bases. The germline CDR1 and CDR2 sequences are SGHRS and YFSETQ. This CDR3 is built from 15 residues. The CDR3 DNA follows: TGCGCCAGCAGCTTGCGGGGGGATAGCACAGATACGCAGTATTTT. It specifies CASSLRGDSTDTQYF.

The CDR3 reads CASNPGGQGPGELFF. The CDR3 nucleotides are TGTGCCAGCAACCCGGGGGGGCAGGGCCCCGGGGAGCTGTTTTTT. The J gene is TRBJ2-2, the V gene TRBV25-1; 8 bases align to TRBD2. The V gene end was trimmed by 7 bases and the J gene end by 6 bases; junction bases not matched to a gene: 10. The CDR3 is made up of 15 amino acids. In germline, CDR1 is MGHDK, CDR2 SYGVNS. The full variable domain, in which reference TRBV25-1 and TRBJ2-2 provide the parts outside the CDR3, is EADIYQTPRYLVIGTGKKITLECSQTMGHDKMYWYQQDPGMELHLIHYSYGVNSTEKGDLSSESTVSRIRTEHFPLTLESARPSHTSQYLCASNPGGQGPGELFFGEGSRLTVL.

The V and J genes are TRBV2 and TRBJ1-2; D possibly corresponds to TRBD1 (5 bases). CDR1 and CDR2 (germline): SNHLY, FYNNEI. CDR3 length: 13 residues. V dropped 4 bases and J dropped 2 bases, with 8 bases sitting between them. In DNA form, the CDR3 reads TGTGCCAGCAGTGTACGACAGAACTATGGCTACACCTTC. Protein product: CASSVRQNYGYTF.

This clone was detected once. V usage is TRBV11-3 and J usage is TRBJ1-6; D not resolved. This CDR3 has 13 amino acids. Germline loops: CDR1 SGHNT, CDR2 YENEEA. The V end was cut by 4 bases, the J end by 10 bases, with 11 bases between. CDR3 nucleotide sequence: TGTGCCAGCAGCTACGCCCGTGGGTCACCCCTCCACTTT. It is translated as CASSYARGSPLHF.

The V and J genes are TRBV29-1 and TRBJ1-1; 8 bases align to TRBD1. In germline, CDR1 is SQVTM, CDR2 ANQGSEA. CDR3 size: 10 residues. J lost 11 bases, V lost 8 bases, and 7 bases had no gene match. This CDR3 is CSIQGVEAFF. CDR3 DNA sequence: TGCAGCATACAGGGGGTGGAGGCTTTCTTT.

The V and J genes are TRBV7-3 and TRBJ2-5; 9 bases are shared with TRBD2. This CDR3 has 15 residues. V shed 5 bases, J shed 6 bases, and the junction held 10 bases outside the gene matches. The germline V gene has CDR1 SGHTA and CDR2 FQGTGA. The CDR3 DNA follows: TGTGCCAGCAGCCCCTCCGGGACTAGCCTACAGACCCAGTACTTC. This sequence encodes CASSPSGTSLQTQYF.

The V gene is TRBV4-2, the J gene TRBJ1-2; D call uncertain. Germline CDR1 LGHNA, CDR2 YNFKEQ. The CDR3 is made up of 16 amino acids. The germline V and J ends were trimmed by 0 bases and 3 bases, with 14 bases remaining between them. CDR3 bases: TGTGCCAGCAGCCAAGATGCCCCGGAAGGCTACTATGGCTACACCTTC. It translates to CASSQDAPEGYYGYTF.

The V and J genes are TRBV5-4 and TRBJ2-7; 8 positions agree with TRBD1. V lost 2 bases, J lost 6 bases, and 1 base stayed unmatched. CDR1 SGHNT and CDR2 YYREEE come from the germline V gene (reference sequence). The CDR3 extends over 12 amino acids. CDR3 region: CASSLDRGEQYF. CDR3 sequence (DNA): TGTGCCAGCAGCTTAGACAGGGGCGAGCAGTACTTC.

This chain links TRBV18 with TRBJ1-2; 7 nucleotides line up with TRBD1. The CDR3 extends over 16 amino acids. V was clipped by 3 bases and J by 4 bases; unmatched bases: 11. Germline CDR1 reads KGHSH; CDR2 reads LQKENI. The CDR3 nucleotides read TGTGCCAGCTCACCCGGTATCGGCAGGGGGTTCTATGGCTACACCTTC. This codes for CASSPGIGRGFYGYTF.

This clone was seen a few times. Other DNA sequences within the sample encode an identical CDR3. CDR3 sequence: CASSFPSTTNEKLFF. The CDR3 DNA is TGTGCCAGCAGCTTCCCGAGCACAACTAATGAAAAACTGTTTTTT. The chain employs TRBV7-9 and TRBJ1-4; D unresolved. The V gene lost 3 bases and the J gene lost 0 bases, with 8 bases spanning the gap. This CDR3 has 15 amino acids. CDR1 SEHNR and CDR2 FQNEAQ come from the germline V gene (reference sequence).

The chain uses TRBV6-1 and TRBJ1-1, with D unresolved. Per the germline V gene, CDR1 is MNHNS and CDR2 is SASEGT. CDR3 size: 15 residues. V was cut by 6 bases and J by 6 bases, with 20 bases left in between. CDR3: CASRPDGGRFAEAFF. The CDR3 nucleotides read TGTGCCAGCAGACCGGACGGAGGGAGGTTCGCTGAAGCTTTCTTT.

This clone has only one observation. This chain joins TRBV5-8 and TRBJ1-6, with D maybe TRBD1 (5 bases). This CDR3 has 14 amino acids. Germline loops: CDR1 SGHTS, CDR2 YDEGEE. Trimming removed 4 bases at V and 11 bases at J, with 16 bases between. Here the CDR3 DNA reads TGTGCCAGCAGCCCCGTACCATCGGGGGCACCCCTCCACTTT. Translation: CASSPVPSGAPLHF.

This chain uses TRBV4-1 with TRBJ1-5; 8 nucleotides match TRBD1. CDR1 is MGHRA and CDR2 is YSYEKL in the germline V gene. The CDR3 is 16 amino acids. V lost 0 bases, J lost 3 bases, and 4 bases stayed unmatched. DNA of the CDR3: TGCGCCAGCAGCCAAGAATGGGGACAGGTCAATCAGCCCCAGCATTTT. As protein: CASSQEWGQVNQPQHF.

CDR3 DNA: TGTGCCAGCAGCTCGGGATCAGCCGGCCTCCCCCCCTCACCCCTCCACTTT. Amino acids: CASSSGSAGLPPSPLHF. The chain carries TRBV5-6 and TRBJ1-6; D remains ambiguous. V dropped 3 bases and J dropped 10 bases, with 23 bases sitting between them. CDR3 size: 17 residues. The germline CDR1 and CDR2 sequences are SGHDT and YYEEEE.

This chain joins TRBV30 and TRBJ1-4; D possibly corresponds to TRBD1 (5 bases). Trimming cost V 3 bases and J 6 bases, with 14 bases left between them. Germline lookup yields CDR1 GTSNPN and CDR2 SVGIG (reference sequence). There are 14 residues in the CDR3. CDR3 in DNA: TGTGCCTGGAGCACGGGCGGGGGGGATGAAAAACTGTTTTTT. Encoded protein: CAWSTGGGDEKLFF.

The J gene is TRBJ1-1, the V gene TRBV4-1; D is unclear. Germline V gene lookup returns CDR1 MGHRA and CDR2 YSYEKL. V was shortened by 4 bases and J by 1 base, with 16 bases between the two germline ends. The CDR3 sequence is 16 residues long. The CDR3 bases are TGCGCCAGCAGCCTAAGGGCCGCAACCGAGAACACTGAAGCTTTCTTT. Translation: CASSLRAATENTEAFF.